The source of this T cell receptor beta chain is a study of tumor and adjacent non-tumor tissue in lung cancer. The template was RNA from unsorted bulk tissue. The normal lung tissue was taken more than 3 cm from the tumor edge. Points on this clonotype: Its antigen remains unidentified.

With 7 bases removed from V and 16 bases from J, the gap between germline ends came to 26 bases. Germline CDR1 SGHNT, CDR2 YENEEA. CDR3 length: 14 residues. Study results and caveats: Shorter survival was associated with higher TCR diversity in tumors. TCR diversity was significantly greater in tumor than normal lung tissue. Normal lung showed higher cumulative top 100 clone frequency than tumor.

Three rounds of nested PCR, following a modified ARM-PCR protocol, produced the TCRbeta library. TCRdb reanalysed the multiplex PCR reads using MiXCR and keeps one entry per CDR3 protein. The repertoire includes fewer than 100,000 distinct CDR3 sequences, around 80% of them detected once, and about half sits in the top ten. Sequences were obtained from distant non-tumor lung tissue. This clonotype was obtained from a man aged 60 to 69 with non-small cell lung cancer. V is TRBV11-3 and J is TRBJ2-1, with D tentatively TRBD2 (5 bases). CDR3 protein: CASISVTPPSKQFF. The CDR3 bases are TGTGCCAGCATCTCAGTTACACCCCCTAGCAAACAATTCTTC.